This TCR beta chain was profiled in a study of human T cells and chemical hapten exposure. Study overall: Sensitization used 2% DPC on roughly 2 cm by roughly 2 cm upper inner arm skin. Study-wide findings and caveats: Since the donors had alopecia, their immune response may not be the same as that of healthy people.

Time point given: patch test 1, 2 weeks after DPC sensitization. Specified treatment: therapeutic diphenylcyclopropenone sensitization with weekly scalp DPC. The template was total RNA from unfractionated whole blood. Trimming stripped 5 bases from V and 4 bases from J, with 14 bases between. The CDR3 is 14 residues long. From germline, CDR1 is MNHEY and CDR2 SMNVEV (reference sequence). Unique molecular identifiers were linked by the library to individual cDNA molecules. TCRdb used MiXCR to reprocess the RACE reads, holding one entry per CDR3 protein. This table holds more than 65,000 distinct CDR3 sequences, about 9.3% found once. In this sample, this clonotype turned up many times. Its antigen is not identified.

This TCR derives from a woman aged 50 to 60 with alopecia areata. Some clones in this sample may be carry-over from other donors' samples. The starting material was whole blood, obtained in connection with sensitization to the hapten diphenylcyclopropenone (DPC). The chain employs TRBV27 and TRBJ1-1, with D maybe TRBD1 (6 bases). The CDR3 DNA follows: TGTGCCAGCAGTCTGTCAGGGGCCGGCACTGAAGCTTTCTTT. As protein: CASSLSGAGTEAFF.